This T cell receptor (beta chain) was obtained from a study of shared clonotypes between healthy human individuals (dated by TCRdb to the early 2020s). Regarding the complete study: A few men and two women, aged 18 to 49 years, made up the cohort. For each donor, CD4 naive and CD4 memory were each given three plates, CD8 naive was given two plates, and CD8 memory was given one plate. To estimate repertoire size and how much clonotype sharing occurs between individuals, the study deeply sequenced the blood TCR repertoires of several healthy adults. Libraries were prepared and TCR repertoires were sequenced by different laboratories using diverse techniques, in order to increase sequencing depth and limit assay-specific biases. Per donor, leukapheresis produced somewhere between about 0.94 and 8.9 billion PBMCs. Study-wide findings and limitations: Clonotypes shared by all four sorted-subset donors showed higher generation probabilities than non-shared clonotypes. Pairwise subsampling indicated that sequencing depth was expected to affect the degree of clonotype sharing among donors. Sampling was restricted to blood, and TCR repertoires in tissue are likely to differ from TCR repertoires in blood. Naive subsets generally had larger estimated clonotype richness than memory subsets did. Sharing across several donors was observed for around 4.8% of naive CD4, under 4% of naive CD8, 2.3% of memory CD4, and roughly 0.43% of memory CD8 clonotypes. Rarefaction of sorted-subset datasets indicated incomplete sequencing despite the large sequencing depth. Because the study included a small number of donors, the genetic and exposure-history diversity represented was limited.

At the junction V is shortened by 4 bases and J by 8 bases; bases outside the gene matches: 12. The CDR3 holds 16 amino acids from the cysteine to the phenylalanine. The DNA shown is the 48-base CDR3, in frame from base 1. Looking up the germline V gene yields CDR1 SGDLS and CDR2 YYNGEE. A remark on this clone: Its antigen is unknown. One base away there is no much larger clone; base qualities are not given.

Using the deep immunoSEQ assay, TCR CDR3 regions were amplified from genomic DNA by multiplex PCR. For each cell subset, the extracted genomic DNA was distributed evenly across all wells of several immunoSEQ 96-well plates, and each plate served as one replicate. For sorted subsets, each replicate PCR was loaded with roughly 190 ng genomic DNA, equivalent to 32,000 or so T cell genomes. Purified libraries were measured with a Qubit 3.0 fluorometer, size-checked on a Bioanalyzer 2100, and measured again with the KAPA Library Quantification kit. A separate single-read 150-cycle Illumina NextSeq 550 flow cell was used to sequence each immunoSEQ 96-well plate. Per the source publication's procedure: Because the immunoSEQ output included only junctional sequences and no quality scores, the filtering could not be the same as the filtering used for full-length reads. Sequences were annotated with PyIR, a Python wrapper for IgBLAST v1.9, and V/J genes and CDR3 were assigned using IMGT germline references. Any read was removed if the V/J assignment was weak (E-value above 1e-6), the CDR3 was missing, or the read contained stop codons, out-of-frame junctions, or ambiguous translated residues. V3J clonotypes were defined as sequences sharing an identical inferred V gene, J gene, and CDR3 amino acid sequence. Percentage overlap between repertoires was computed as shared unique clonotypes divided by the size of the smaller repertoire. Richness of each repertoire was evaluated using RTK rarefaction, the Chao1 estimator, and Recon v2.1 estimates of unobserved clonotypes. Generation probabilities were computed with OLGA for all TCRbeta clonotypes obtained by the gDNA method from several donors. TCRdb obtained this table from immuneACCESS and retained in-frame rearrangements with V and J assigned. These tables miss some clones; where compared with another copy, unresolved V genes account for less than half of the shortfall, and the remainder is unexplained. V and J calls and clone size are as listed in that table; D and trimming were resolved from the DNA. The sample includes more than 2,000,000 clones, with over 90% observed a single time. 0.3% to 0.4% of the sample is in the top ten clones.

The donors were healthy, HIV-negative adults who had no recently reported acute infections or vaccinations. Every donor was a Caucasian adult living in Nashville, Tennessee, USA. CD4+ T cells were enriched by magnetic negative selection, after which naive cells were positively selected on CD45RA and the negative fraction was taken as the memory subset. After blood collection by leukapheresis, PBMCs were isolated using Ficoll-Histopaque density gradient centrifugation and then cryopreserved in the vapor phase of liquid nitrogen. Purity and quantity of every magnetically sorted T cell population were checked by analytical flow cytometry. Each sorted fraction had its genomic DNA isolated and then quantified by UV absorbance on a Nanodrop 2000c.

Sequencing input: naive CD4+ T cells from PBMCs. This specimen's cell subset or site label, per the study, means: CD45RA+ positively selected. This TCR came from a young man in good health. Some clones in this sample may be carry-over from other donors' samples. This chain is built from TRBV9 and TRBJ2-2; 9 bases in the junction line up with TRBD2. The CDR3 here reads CASSIPTPSGVGELFF. The sequence in DNA is TGTGCCAGCAGCATCCCGACCCCTAGCGGGGTGGGGGAGCTGTTTTTT. Outside the CDR3, residues come from the reference TRBV9 and TRBJ2-2 proteins, so the full variable domain is: DSGVTQTPKHLITATGQRVTLRCSPRSGDLSVYWYQQSLDQGLQFLIQYYNGEERAKGNILERFSAQQFPDLHSELNLSSLELGDSALYFCASSIPTPSGVGELFFGEGSRLTVL.